The rows below give T cell receptor beta chains drawn from one sample of a study of T cell changes during pregnancy in multiple sclerosis. Clones were read by immunoSEQ multiplex PCR, and TCRdb kept only the in-frame ones, dropping some. The table shows approximately 61,000 clones, with 85% to 95% occurring only once. The sequences come from peripheral blood, collected after pregnancy. These receptors were collected from a female donor in good health, enrolled as a control in a pregnancy study. Both conserved end residues are part of each CDR3. Not all rows give a size; the values are once, few, many and, for expanded clones, a class.

V gene	clone size	CDR3 protein
TRBV7-8	.	CASSPVNRADNEQFF
TRBV4-1	few	CASSRTVQGRNQPQHF
TRBV7-9	.	CASSPGSRPGNEKLFF
TRBV11-2	.	CASSSRLDEQFF
TRBV4-1	.	CASSQAGADTQYF
TRBV7-2	.	CASSLGRGGTEAFF
TRBV25-1	.	CASSEYSAATGVNEQFF
TRBV2	.	CASRVLPQGGPNEKLFF
TRBV7-8	.	CASSLLYSSGPGETQYF
TRBV18	.	CASSPEGARQETQYF
TRBV5-6	.	CASSRTGNYGYTF
TRBV28	.	CASSLFGQNNQPQHF
TRBV20-1	.	CSASASREQYF
TRBV12-5	.	CASGLGTALHQPQHF
TRBV2	once	CASTGNYEQYF
TRBV7-3	.	CASSLQGNTEAFF
TRBV7-2	.	CASSSGQVSYEQYF
TRBV30	.	CAWSVQTAGGYNEQFF
TRBV30	.	CAWGAGGRQETQYF
TRBV7-3	.	CASSPGRDTDTQYF
TRBV2	.	CASSEEQVEEKLFF
TRBV7-3	.	CASSLNSGAPYEQYF
TRBV5-1	.	CASSSRTGVNTGELFF
TRBV6-6	.	CASTWAEQLTYEQYF
TRBV6-5	.	CASSYVEGYGYTF
TRBV16	once	CASSQSGTGFGNTIYF
TRBV4-1	.	CASSQAAPGQGAYEQYF
TRBV7-9	once	CASTPLWLSSGNTIYF
TRBV7-2	.	CASSPLRRTDTQYF
TRBV7-2	.	CASSLRGQGANPANYGYTF
TRBV7-2	.	CASSSGGNTGELFF
TRBV7-9	.	CASSLASINGELFF
TRBV7-6	.	CASSWGPGSNQPQHF
TRBV12-5	.	CASGLVQGDTGELFF
TRBV10-3	.	CAIAGNLPYEQYF
TRBV28	.	CASIDTGGGVGNQPQHF
TRBV7-8	.	CASSLVQAGNTIYF
TRBV5-6	.	CASSLVVSGAETQYF
TRBV11-2	.	CASGLEVSGNTIYF
TRBV13	.	CASSSVSLDEQYF
TRBV6-1	once	CASELAGGIEQYF
TRBV5-1	.	CASSLGGTDNEKLFF
TRBV9	once	CASSPLGASGYTF
TRBV30	.	CACYQGLSLKEQYF
TRBV28	.	CASSSGQGAEAFF
TRBV7-3	.	CASSITSGGAFEQFF
TRBV14	.	CASSQVLGLHSGNTIYF
TRBV6-1	.	CASSESLGTIFEQYF
TRBV27	.	CASSLSGTYREQFF
TRBV18	.	CASSPKGGHTDTQYF
TRBV30	.	CACLLRPTGVDKGYTF
TRBV11-2	.	CASSLTSGTGELFF
TRBV7-9	.	CASSVRGSDTEAFF
TRBV6-5	.	CASSYPGTSGLYEQYF
TRBV4-3	.	CASSPGGLAVGIQYF
TRBV2	.	CATLTGNTEAFF
TRBV5-5	.	CASSLQAYQPQHF
TRBV25-1	.	CASSESPGVTGPGETQYF